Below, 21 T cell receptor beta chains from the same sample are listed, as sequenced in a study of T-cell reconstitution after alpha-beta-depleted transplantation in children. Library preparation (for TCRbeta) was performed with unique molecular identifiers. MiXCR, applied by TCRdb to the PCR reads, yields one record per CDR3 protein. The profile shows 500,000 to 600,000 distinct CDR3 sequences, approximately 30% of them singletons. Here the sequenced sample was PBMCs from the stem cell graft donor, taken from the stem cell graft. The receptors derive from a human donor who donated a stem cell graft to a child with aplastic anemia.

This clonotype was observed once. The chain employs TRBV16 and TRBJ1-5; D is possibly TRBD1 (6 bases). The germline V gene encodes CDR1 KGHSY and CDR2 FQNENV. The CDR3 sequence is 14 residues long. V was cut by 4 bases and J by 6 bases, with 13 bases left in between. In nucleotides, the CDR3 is TGTGCCAGCAGCCCCGAGGGGGGGGCTCAGCCCCAGCATTTT. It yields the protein CASSPEGGAQPQHF. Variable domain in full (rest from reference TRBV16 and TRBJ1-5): GEEVAQTPKHLVRGEGQKAKLYCAPIKGHSYVFWYQQVLKNEFKFLISFQNENVFDETGMPKERFSAKCLPNSPCSLEIQATKLEDSAVYFCASSPEGGAQPQHFGDGTRLSIL.

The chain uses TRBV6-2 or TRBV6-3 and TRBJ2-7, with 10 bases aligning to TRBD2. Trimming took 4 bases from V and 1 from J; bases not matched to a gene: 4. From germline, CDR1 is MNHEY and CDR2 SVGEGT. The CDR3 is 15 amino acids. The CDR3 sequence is CASSSSSGGSYEQYF. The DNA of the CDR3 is TGTGCCAGCAGTTCCTCTAGCGGGGGTTCCTACGAGCAGTACTTC.

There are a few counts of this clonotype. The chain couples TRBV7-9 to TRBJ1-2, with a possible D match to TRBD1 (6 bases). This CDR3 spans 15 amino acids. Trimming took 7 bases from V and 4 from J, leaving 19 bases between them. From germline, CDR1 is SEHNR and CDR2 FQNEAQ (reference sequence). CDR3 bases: TGTGCCAGCACCCATGTGGGGGGGCAGAGCTATGGCTACACCTTC. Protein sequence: CASTHVGGQSYGYTF.

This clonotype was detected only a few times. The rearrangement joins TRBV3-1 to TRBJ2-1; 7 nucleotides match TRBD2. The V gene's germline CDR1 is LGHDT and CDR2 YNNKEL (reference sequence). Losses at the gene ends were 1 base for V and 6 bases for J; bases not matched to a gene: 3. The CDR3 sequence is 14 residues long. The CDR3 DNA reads TGTGCCAGCAGCCAAGTTTGGGGGGGCAATGAGCAGTTCTTC. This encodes CASSQVWGGNEQFF.

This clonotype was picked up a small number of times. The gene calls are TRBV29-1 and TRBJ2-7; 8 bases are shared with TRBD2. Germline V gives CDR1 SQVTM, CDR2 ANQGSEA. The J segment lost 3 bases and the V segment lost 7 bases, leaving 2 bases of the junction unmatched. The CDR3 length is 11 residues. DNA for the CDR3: TGCAGCGCGCTAGCGGGCTACGAGCAGTACGTC. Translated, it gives CSALAGYEQYV.

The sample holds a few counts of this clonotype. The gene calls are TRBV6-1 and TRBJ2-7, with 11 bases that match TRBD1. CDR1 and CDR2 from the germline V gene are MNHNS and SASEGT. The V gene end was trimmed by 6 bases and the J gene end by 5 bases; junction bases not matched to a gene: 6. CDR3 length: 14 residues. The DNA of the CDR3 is TGTGCCAGCAGGGCGGACAGGGGGCGGAACGAGCAGTACTTC. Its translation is CASRADRGRNEQYF.

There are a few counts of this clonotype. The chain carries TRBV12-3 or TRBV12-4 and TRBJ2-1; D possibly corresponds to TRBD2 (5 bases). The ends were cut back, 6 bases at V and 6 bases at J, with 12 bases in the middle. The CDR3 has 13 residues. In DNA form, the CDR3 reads TGTGCCAGCAGGGGAGCGGAGACCAATGAGCAGTTCTTC. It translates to CASRGAETNEQFF.

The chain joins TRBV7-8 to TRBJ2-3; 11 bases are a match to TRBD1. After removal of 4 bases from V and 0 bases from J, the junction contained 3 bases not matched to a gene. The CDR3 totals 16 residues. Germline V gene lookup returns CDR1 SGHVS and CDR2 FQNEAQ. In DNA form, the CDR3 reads TGTGCCAGCAGCTCGGACAGGGGGCGAAGCACAGATACGCAGTATTTT. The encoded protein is CASSSDRGRSTDTQYF.

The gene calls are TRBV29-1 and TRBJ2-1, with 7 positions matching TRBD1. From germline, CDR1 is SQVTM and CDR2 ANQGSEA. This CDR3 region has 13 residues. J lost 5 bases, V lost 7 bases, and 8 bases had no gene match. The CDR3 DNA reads TGCAGCGCTCCCGGGACAGTAAACAATGAGCAGTTCTTC. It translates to CSAPGTVNNEQFF.

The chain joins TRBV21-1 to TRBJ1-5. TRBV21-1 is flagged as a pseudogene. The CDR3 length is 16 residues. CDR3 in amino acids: CASSKGENLSNQPQHF. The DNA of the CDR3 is TGTGCCAGCAGCAAAGGGGAAAACCTAAGCAATCAGCCCCAGCATTTT.

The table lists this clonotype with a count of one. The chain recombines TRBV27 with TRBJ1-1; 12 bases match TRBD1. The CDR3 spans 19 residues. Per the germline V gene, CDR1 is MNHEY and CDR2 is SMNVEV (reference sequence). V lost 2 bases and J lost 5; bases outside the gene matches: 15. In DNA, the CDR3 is TGTGCCAGCAGTTTAGTTTCAATTCGGGACAGGGGGCGACGGACTGAAGCTTTCTTT. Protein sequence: CASSLVSIRDRGRRTEAFF.

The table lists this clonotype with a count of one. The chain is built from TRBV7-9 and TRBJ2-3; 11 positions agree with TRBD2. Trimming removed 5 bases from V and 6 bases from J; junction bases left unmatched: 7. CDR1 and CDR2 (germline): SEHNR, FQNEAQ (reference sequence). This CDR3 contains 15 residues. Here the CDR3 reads CASSLLAGASDTQYF. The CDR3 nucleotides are TGTGCCAGCAGCCTACTAGCGGGAGCCTCGGATACGCAGTATTTT.

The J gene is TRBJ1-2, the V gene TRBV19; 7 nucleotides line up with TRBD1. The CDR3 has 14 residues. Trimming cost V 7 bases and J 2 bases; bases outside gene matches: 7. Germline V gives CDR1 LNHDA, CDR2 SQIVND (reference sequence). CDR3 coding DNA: TGTGCCAGTACTAAACAGGGGACAAACTATGGCTACACCTTC. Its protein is CASTKQGTNYGYTF.

Here the CDR3 reads CSVRSGQGEKLFF. The CDR3 DNA reads as TGCAGCGTCCGATCCGGACAGGGTGAAAAACTGTTTTTT. The V call is TRBV29-1, the J call TRBJ1-4; 8 bases match TRBD1. Germline values: CDR1 SQVTM, CDR2 ANQGSEA. Trimming removed 6 bases from V and 7 bases from J; junction bases left unmatched: 7. The CDR3 loop spans 13 amino acids.

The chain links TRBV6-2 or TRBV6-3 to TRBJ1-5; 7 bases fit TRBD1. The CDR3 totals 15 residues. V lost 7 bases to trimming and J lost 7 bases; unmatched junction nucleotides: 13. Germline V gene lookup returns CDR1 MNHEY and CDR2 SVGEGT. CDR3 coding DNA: TGTGCCAGCATGGGTCTAAGGGGGCGAGAACAGCCCCAGCATTTT. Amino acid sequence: CASMGLRGREQPQHF.

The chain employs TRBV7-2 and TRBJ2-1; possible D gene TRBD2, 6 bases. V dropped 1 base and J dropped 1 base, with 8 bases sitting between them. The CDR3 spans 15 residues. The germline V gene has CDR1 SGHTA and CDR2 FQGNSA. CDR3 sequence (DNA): TGTGCCAGCAGCTTAGAGCGGGCTTCCTACAATGAGCAGTTCTTC. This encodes CASSLERASYNEQFF.

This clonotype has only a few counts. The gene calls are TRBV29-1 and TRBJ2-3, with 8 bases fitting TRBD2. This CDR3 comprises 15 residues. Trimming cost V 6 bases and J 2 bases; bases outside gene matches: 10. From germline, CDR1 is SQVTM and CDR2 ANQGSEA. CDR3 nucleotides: TGCAGCGTCCCACGCTTAGCGGGATCCACAGATACGCAGTATTTT. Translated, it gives CSVPRLAGSTDTQYF.

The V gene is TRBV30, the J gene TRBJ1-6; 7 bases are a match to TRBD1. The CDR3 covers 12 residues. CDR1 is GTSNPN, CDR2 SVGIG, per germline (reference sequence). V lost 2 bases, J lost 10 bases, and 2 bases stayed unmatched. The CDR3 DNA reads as TGTGCCTGGAGTACACAGGGGTCACCCCTCCACTTT. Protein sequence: CAWSTQGSPLHF.

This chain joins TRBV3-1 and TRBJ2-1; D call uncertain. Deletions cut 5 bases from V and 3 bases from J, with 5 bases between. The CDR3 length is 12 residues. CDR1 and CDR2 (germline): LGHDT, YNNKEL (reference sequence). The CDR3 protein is CASSWDYNEQFF. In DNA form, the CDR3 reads TGTGCCAGCAGCTGGGACTACAATGAGCAGTTCTTC.

The CDR3 coding sequence is TGTGCCAGCAGTGCACCGCGTGGGGGGCCCACAGATACGCAGTATTTT. This gives the protein CASSAPRGGPTDTQYF. The chain links TRBV25-1 to TRBJ2-3; D assignment may be TRBD1 or TRBD2 (6 bases each). The germline V and J ends were trimmed by 4 bases and 2 bases, with 16 bases remaining between them. The germline V gene encodes CDR1 MGHDK and CDR2 SYGVNS. This CDR3 is built from 16 residues.

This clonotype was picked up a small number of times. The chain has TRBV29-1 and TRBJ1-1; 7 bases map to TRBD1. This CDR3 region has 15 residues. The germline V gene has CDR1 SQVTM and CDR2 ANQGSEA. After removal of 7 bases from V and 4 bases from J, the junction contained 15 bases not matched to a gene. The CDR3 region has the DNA TGCAGCGCGCAATCCTACAGGGGCGACAGCACTGAAGCTTTCTTT. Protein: CSAQSYRGDSTEAFF.